The 3 T cell receptor beta chains given below trace back to one sample, sequenced in a study of identical twins. TCRdb re-called the 5' RACE reads through MiXCR, storing one row per CDR3 protein. The sample has 1.5 million to 2 million distinct CDR3 sequences; under 35% are singletons. Sequencing was performed on cord blood. The receptors were sampled from a newborn girl in good health.

This clonotype turned up a few times. The genes are TRBV18 and TRBJ1-2; D remains unclear. This CDR3 spans 13 amino acids. Trimming shortened V by 0 bases and J by 4 bases, and 6 bases separated the two germline ends. Germline CDR1 KGHSH, CDR2 LQKENI. DNA for the CDR3: TGTGCCAGCTCACCACCGGCCACCTATGGCTACACCTTC. Amino acid sequence: CASSPPATYGYTF.

The chain carries TRBV20-1 and TRBJ2-4, with 8 bases that match TRBD2. Trimming at V came to 0 bases and at J to 1 base, leaving 11 bases not matched to a gene. The CDR3 consists of 18 residues. Germline loops: CDR1 DFQATT, CDR2 SNEGSKA (reference sequence). The CDR3 region has the DNA TGCAGTGCTAGAGAAGAATGGCTAGCGGGCTCGGCCAAAAACATTCAGTACTTC. Residues: CSAREEWLAGSAKNIQYF.

The chain carries TRBV6-1 and TRBJ2-3, with 7 bases aligning to TRBD2. Germline lookup yields CDR1 MNHNS and CDR2 SASEGT. V dropped 3 bases and J dropped 5; count of bases not matched to a gene: 8. The CDR3 sequence is 15 residues long. The CDR3 protein is CASSDQGLVVDTQYF. CDR3 nucleotides: TGTGCCAGCAGTGACCAAGGACTAGTTGTAGATACGCAGTATTTT.